These 28 T cell receptor delta chains came from one sample sequenced in a study of human gamma delta and Vdelta1 T cells (dated by TCRdb to the late 2010s). Library prep was done by PCR. The instrument given in TCRdb is Illumina MiSeq. In TCRdb, clones were called once more from the public reads by CATT, and rows of identical DNA were later combined. Present in this sample are under 850 delta-chain clones, 25% to 35% of which were seen just once. The top ten hold around 90% of the sample. Material: Vdelta1 gamma-delta T cells from blood. The sample's cell subset or site label, in plain terms: Vd1+ T cells from peripheral blood. The receptors were sampled from a human donor in good health.

With regard to this clone: A much larger clone differs by one base, so this may be a read error. This sample also contains other DNA sequences that code for the same CDR3. The chain is built from TRDV1 and TRDJ1, with 7 nucleotides matching TRDD3. The CDR3 spans 16 residues. Germline V gene lookup returns CDR1 TSWWSYY and CDR2 QGS. CDR3: CALGGRGRIRTDKLIF. The DNA of the CDR3 is TGTGCTCTCGGGGGTAGGGGGAGGATACGGACCGATAAACTCATCTTT.

By share, this clone counts as medium-sized. The same CDR3 is also encoded by other DNA sequences in this sample. V and J are TRDV1 and TRDJ1, with TRDD3 matching over 10 bases. Losses at the gene ends were 5 bases for V and 2 bases for J; bases not matched to a gene: 20. Germline V gene lookup returns CDR1 TSWWSYY and CDR2 QGS. This CDR3 spans 20 amino acids. The CDR3 bases are TGTGCTCTTGGGAACTACCTTCACTTCTATCGGGGGATACGTACCGATAAACTCATCTTT. It codes for CALGNYLHFYRGIRTDKLIF.

Regarding this clone: A much larger clone lies one base from this, so it may be a read error. The genes are TRDV1 and TRDJ1; 9 bases line up with TRDD3. V shed 4 bases, J shed 0 bases, and the junction held 30 bases outside the gene matches. The CDR3 has 24 residues. Germline CDR1 is TSWWSYY and CDR2 is QGS. Here the CDR3 DNA reads TGTGCTCTTGGGGGGTCCCTCCCTCTTCCGGGCTACTGGGGGACTTACTCTTACACCGATAAACTCATCTTT. It yields the protein CALGGSLPLPGYWGTYSYTDKLIF.

In the case of this clone: This may come from a read error, since a much larger clone is one base off. The chain has TRDV1 and TRDJ1, with 8 bases identical to TRDD3. The germline gives CDR1 TSWWSYY, CDR2 QGS. The CDR3 covers 19 residues. This CDR3 reads CALGETLFQGILHTDKLTF. The DNA of the CDR3 is TGTGCTCTTGGGGAAACGCTGTTTCAGGGGATACTCCACACCGATAAACTCACCTTT.

With regard to this clone: Translating this DNA gives a protein that differs at residue 10 from the TCRdb one, which belongs to a much larger clone; a read error is likely, and the protein shown is this translation. The genes are TRDV1 and TRDJ1; TRDD2 or TRDD3 may be the D gene (6 bases each). CDR1 is TSWWSYY, CDR2 QGS, per germline. V lost 1 base and J 3 bases, leaving 30 bases between the germline ends. CDR3 size: 21 residues. CDR3 region: CALGEPTEYLGIPPFPDKLIF. CDR3 DNA sequence: TGTGCTCTTGGGGAACCTACCGAGTACTTGGGGATCCCACCCTTCCCCGATAAACTCATCTTT.

The J gene is TRDJ1, the V gene TRDV1, with 8 positions matching TRDD3. J lost 2 bases, V lost 4 bases, and 27 bases had no gene match. The V gene's germline CDR1 is TSWWSYY and CDR2 QGS. This CDR3 is 22 amino acids long. CDR3 DNA sequence: TGTGCTCTTGGGGGCTACAAACAGCCTCCTACAGGGTGGGGGATTAGGACCGATAAACTCATCTTT. Protein: CALGGYKQPPTGWGIRTDKLIF.

This clone counts as medium-sized. In the same sample, other DNA sequences code for this CDR3. This rearrangement joins TRDV1 to TRDJ1, with 13 bases aligning to TRDD3. Germline CDR1 TSWWSYY, CDR2 QGS. This CDR3 has 22 residues. With 3 bases clipped from V and 3 bases from J, the junction kept 22 bases outside the gene matches. The CDR3 here is CALGDIARPSYWGIRGADKLIF. The CDR3 DNA is TGTGCTCTTGGGGACATAGCTCGGCCTTCCTACTGGGGGATACGGGGAGCCGATAAACTCATCTTT.

As concerns this clone: This likely reflects a read error, since a far larger clone is one base away. The chain links TRDV1 to TRDJ1, with TRDD3 identical over 8 bases. The J segment lost 0 bases and the V segment lost 10 bases, leaving 16 bases of the junction unmatched. The CDR3 runs 17 residues. The germline V gene encodes CDR1 TSWWSYY and CDR2 QGS. The CDR3 DNA follows: TGTGCTCATGGCTCCCCCTACTGGGGGCCCTACACCGATAAACTCATCTTT. It encodes CAHGSPYWGPYTDKLIF.

Concerning this clone: A read error likely explains why the TCRdb protein, taken from a much larger clone, differs from this DNA's translation at residue 16; the protein shown is translated from the DNA. This rearrangement joins TRDV1 to TRDJ1, with 12 bases aligning to TRDD3. Trimming removed 4 bases from V and 4 bases from J; junction bases left unmatched: 22. This CDR3 has 21 residues. CDR1 is TSWWSYY and CDR2 is QGS in the germline V gene. The CDR3 sequence: CALGVGPVLAWGIRHIDKLIF. CDR3 DNA sequence: TGTGCTCTTGGGGTTGGCCCTGTCTTAGCCTGGGGGATACGGCACATCGATAAACTCATCTTT.

This clone rates as medium-sized. A far larger clone differs by one base, so this is likely a read error. The chain uses TRDV1 and TRDJ1, with 10 bases identical to TRDD3. Germline V gene lookup returns CDR1 TSWWSYY and CDR2 QGS. CDR3 length: 21 residues. CDR3 nucleotide sequence: TGTGCTCTTGGGAACTACCTTCACTTCTATCGGGGGATACGGGGAGCCGATGAACTCATCTTT. It specifies CALGNYLHFYRGIRGADELIF.

As for this clone: This may be a read error: a much more frequent sequence differs by one nucleotide. Other DNA variants within this sample encode the same CDR3. This chain links TRDV1 with TRDJ1, with TRDD3 matching over 10 bases. With 9 bases clipped from V and 0 bases from J, the junction kept 10 bases outside the gene matches. From germline, CDR1 is TSWWSYY and CDR2 QGS. The CDR3 runs to 16 residues. CDR3 residues: CALTRGIRKDTDKLIF. In nucleotides, the CDR3 is TGTGCTCTGACCAGGGGGATACGTAAAGACACCGATAAACTCATCTTT.

By frequency in the sample, this clone is medium-sized. J is TRDJ1 and V is TRDV1; 13 bases fit TRDD3. There are 20 residues in the CDR3. The germline V gene encodes CDR1 TSWWSYY and CDR2 QGS. The trim removed 4 bases at V and 3 bases at J, leaving 17 bases unmatched. The CDR3 nucleotides read TGTGCTCTTGGGGTATTAAACTGGGGGATACGAAGGCGTATGTCCGATAAACTCATCTTT. Encoded protein: CALGVLNWGIRRRMSDKLIF.

The table lists this clone with a few counts. It is likely a read error: a sequence one base away is far more abundant. The genes are TRDV1 and TRDJ1; TRDD3 aligns across 11 bases. V trimming: 2 bases; J trimming: 2 bases; junction bases outside the gene matches: 16. Looked up from germline, CDR1 is TSWWSYY and CDR2 is QGS. The CDR3 contains 20 residues. The CDR3 DNA follows: TGTGCTCTTGGGGAAGACTTCTTCCTACTGGGGGATATTGGGACCGATAAACTCATCTTT. It is translated as CALGEDFFLLGDIGTDKLIF.

In regard to this clone: TCRdb shows a much larger clone's protein in place of this DNA's translation, and the two differ at residue 18, likely through a read error; the protein shown is translated from the DNA. The rearrangement links TRDV1 to TRDJ1; 12 positions agree with TRDD3. Germline V CDR1 and CDR2: TSWWSYY, QGS. There are 21 residues in the CDR3. This chain's CDR3 is CALGVGPVLAWGIRHTDNLIF. The CDR3 bases are TGTGCTCTTGGGGTTGGCCCTGTCTTAGCCTGGGGGATACGGCACACCGATAATCTCATCTTT.

For this clone: A far larger clone is one nucleotide away, so this likely arose from a read error. The V gene is TRDV1, the J gene TRDJ1, with TRDD3 matching 9 bases. CDR1 and CDR2 (germline): TSWWSYY, QGS. CDR3 length: 27 residues. The CDR3 loop reads CALREPPFRKRPSLDGGYCLGSDKLIF. The CDR3 DNA is TGTGCTCTTAGGGAACCTCCATTCAGGAAGCGGCCTTCCTTGGATGGGGGATATTGCCTGGGATCCGATAAACTCATCTTT.

On this clone: A much larger clone is a single base away; this may be a read error. The chain uses TRDV1 and TRDJ1, with TRDD3 matching 12 bases. After removal of 5 bases from V and 3 bases from J, the junction contained 19 bases not matched to a gene. The CDR3 runs to 20 residues. Germline V gene data show CDR1 as TSWWSYY and CDR2 as QGS. The CDR3 nucleotides are TGTGCTCTTGGGAGACGCGGTCGGTACTGGGGGATACTAAGATCCGATAAACTCATCTTT. Translated: CALGRRGRYWGILRSDKLIF.

A word on this clone: One base away lies a much larger clone, so this may be a sequencing read error. Other DNA sequences within the sample encode an identical CDR3. The chain employs TRDV1 and TRDJ1; 13 bases map to TRDD3. The germline V gene encodes CDR1 TSWWSYY and CDR2 QGS. The CDR3 extends over 22 amino acids. With 3 bases clipped from V and 3 bases from J, the junction kept 22 bases outside the gene matches. The CDR3 DNA is TGTGCTCTTGGGGACATAGTTCGGCCTTCCTACTGGGGGATACGGGGAGCCGATAAACTCATCTTT. Translating it yields CALGDIVRPSYWGIRGADKLIF.

Only a few counts were recorded for this clone. The chain joins TRDV1 to TRDJ1, with 13 bases lining up with TRDD3. V trimming: 9 bases; J trimming: 3 bases; junction bases outside the gene matches: 31. This CDR3 has 23 amino acids. Germline CDR1 TSWWSYY, CDR2 QGS. CDR3 sequence (DNA): TGTGCTCTCCTGCAATTCCTACCTCGCTACTGGGGGATACGGGACTTGGGGCCCGATAAACTCATCTTT. It encodes CALLQFLPRYWGIRDLGPDKLIF.

This clone appeared a few times. The chain carries TRAV29/DV5 and TRDJ1; 12 nucleotides line up with TRDD3. The CDR3 loop spans 19 amino acids. The J segment lost 0 bases and the V segment lost 5 bases, leaving 17 bases of the junction unmatched. In germline, CDR1 is NSMFDY, CDR2 ISSIKDK. DNA of the CDR3: TGTGCAGCTGTCGCTTCCCGGACTGGGGGATACTCGTACACCGATAAACTCATCTTT. It encodes CAAVASRTGGYSYTDKLIF.

Points on this clone: A single base is all that separates this from a far larger clone, so a read error is likely. Other nucleotide sequences in the sample specify the same CDR3. The chain links TRDV1 to TRDJ1, with 7 bases lining up with TRDD3. In germline, CDR1 is TSWWSYY, CDR2 QGS. This CDR3 has 22 residues. Unmatched junction bases numbered 28, after V lost 2 bases and J lost 4 bases. CDR3 protein: CALGENSDPVRDTLNWGDKLIF. The CDR3 DNA sequence: TGTGCTCTTGGGGAAAACTCCGATCCCGTGAGGGATACACTCAATTGGGGCGATAAACTCATCTTT.

Comments on this clone: A read error is likely here: a far larger clone is one base away. The J gene is TRDJ1, the V gene TRDV1; 9 positions agree with TRDD3. CDR3 length: 27 residues. Germline lookup yields CDR1 TSWWSYY and CDR2 QGS. The CDR3 region is CALGEPPFRKRPSLDGGYCLGSDKPIF. CDR3 nucleotide sequence: TGTGCTCTTGGGGAACCTCCATTCAGGAAGCGGCCTTCCTTGGATGGGGGATATTGCCTGGGATCCGATAAACCCATCTTT.

The chain recombines TRDV1 with TRDJ1, with D perhaps matching TRDD3 (6 bases). Germline assignment: CDR1 TSWWSYY and CDR2 QGS. The CDR3 spans 18 residues. V shed 1 base and J shed 3 bases, with 21 bases lying between them. The CDR3 is CALGERPPWGLRADKLIF. The CDR3 nucleotides read TGTGCTCTTGGGGAACGCCCGCCTTGGGGGCTACGGGCCGATAAACTCATCTTT.

The gene calls are TRDV1 and TRDJ1; 7 bases agree with TRDD3. V shed 4 bases, J shed 0 bases, and the junction held 20 bases outside the gene matches. This CDR3 is 20 amino acids long. From germline, CDR1 is TSWWSYY and CDR2 QGS. The CDR3 loop is CALGVNFHSYRGGYTDKLIF. The CDR3 nucleotides read TGTGCTCTTGGGGTCAATTTTCATTCGTACCGGGGGGGATACACCGATAAACTCATCTTT.

Notes on this clone: This likely stems from a read error, as it lies one base from a far larger clone. The gene calls are TRDV1 and TRDJ1, with 9 bases matching TRDD3. Germline lookup yields CDR1 TSWWSYY and CDR2 QGS. CDR3 length equals 27 residues. V lost 1 base to trimming and J lost 2 bases; unmatched junction nucleotides: 38. The CDR3 loop reads CALGEPPFRKRPSLDGGYCLGTDKLIF. CDR3 bases: TGTGCTCTTGGGGAACCTCCATTCAGGAAGCGGCCTTCCTTGGATGGGGGATATTGCCTGGGAACCGATAAACTCATCTTT.

Only one count was recorded for this clone. With a much larger clone just one base away, this may be a read error. The sample carries other DNA sequences with the same CDR3. The chain combines TRDV1 with TRDJ2; 9 positions match TRDD3. This CDR3 region has 22 residues. CDR1 is TSWWSYY and CDR2 is QGS in the germline V gene. V lost 0 bases to trimming and J lost 8 bases; unmatched junction nucleotides: 25. The CDR3 spells CALGELTEIPIYWGRGPAQLFF. DNA for the CDR3: TGTGCTCTTGGGGAACTCACTGAGATCCCGATTTACTGGGGGAGAGGCCCGGCACAACTCTTCTTT.

Of note for this clone: A far larger clone differs by one base, so this is likely a read error. The chain has TRDV2 and TRDJ1, with 12 bases that match TRDD3. The CDR3 has 18 residues. The germline CDR1 and CDR2 sequences are GEAIGNYY and EKD. The CDR3: CACDSLDSTGGYTDNLIF. The DNA for the CDR3 is TGTGCCTGTGACTCTTTAGATAGTACTGGGGGATACACCGATAATCTCATCTTT.

With regard to this clone: For this DNA, TCRdb reports the protein of a much larger clone, which diverges at residue 5, most likely from a read error; the protein presented here is translated directly from the DNA. V gene TRDV1 combines with J gene TRDJ1; 9 positions match TRDD3. The CDR3 spans 21 residues. Trimming cost V 5 bases and J 0 bases; bases outside gene matches: 22. CDR1 is TSWWSYY, CDR2 QGS, per germline. CDR3 sequence: CALGKGPPTSWGIGYTDKLIF. As DNA, the CDR3 is TGTGCTCTTGGGAAAGGTCCTCCTACGAGTTGGGGGATAGGGTACACCGATAAACTCATCTTT.

About this clone itself: A far more abundant clone sits one base away, making this likely a read error. Other DNA sequences in this specimen translate into the identical CDR3. This rearrangement joins TRDV1 to TRDJ1; 12 bases fit TRDD3. Per germline, CDR1 TSWWSYY and CDR2 QGS. The V segment lost 4 bases and the J segment 0 bases; nucleotides outside the gene matches: 18. There are 21 residues in the CDR3. CDR3 residues: CALGVGPVLAWGIRHTDKLIF. CDR3 sequence (DNA): TGTGCTCTTGGGGTTGGCCCTGTCTTAGCCTGGGGGATACGACACACCGATAAACTCATCTTT.